The rows below give T cell receptor beta chains drawn from one sample of a study of cytomegalovirus exposure and HLA in healthy donors. Measured with immunoSEQ multiplex PCR; TCRdb has only the in-frame clones, and not every one. In the table there are under 200,000 clones, about 85% of which are singletons. The sample taken for sequencing was PBMCs. The receptors stem from a woman in her forties or fifties in good health and CMV-seropositive. Each CDR3 is given with its conserved first and last residue. The D gene is left open where the match is weak. Clone size appears in some rows only: once, few, many, or a class for an expanded clone.

d_call j_call v_call clone_size cdr3_nt cdr3_aa
TRBD2 TRBJ2-1 TRBV4-3 . TGCGCCAGCAGCCTAGGACTAGCTTCCTACAATGAGCAGTTCTTC CASSLGLASYNEQFF
TRBD2 TRBJ2-7 TRBV27 . TGTGCCAGCAGGACCACGGGGGGCGAGCAGTACTTC CASRTTGGEQYF
TRBD2 TRBJ2-3 TRBV5-4 . TGTGCCAGCAGTCCTCCGGCGGGAGGGTACACAGATACGCAGTATTTT CASSPPAGGYTDTQYF
. TRBJ1-2 TRBV5-1 . TGCGCCAGCAGCTATACCAGGGATTCCAACTATGGCTACACCTTC CASSYTRDSNYGYTF
TRBD1 TRBJ2-1 TRBV5-1 . TGCGCCAGCAGCTTGGGGACAGGGGGGCACAATGAGCAGTTCTTC CASSLGTGGHNEQFF
TRBD2 TRBJ2-3 TRBV7-3 . TGTGCCAGCAGCTTAGGGAGCGGGAGGGGTGCGACAGATACGCAGTATTTT CASSLGSGRGATDTQYF
. TRBJ2-6 TRBV7-3 few TGTGCCAGCAGCTTGCAGGGAACCTCTGGGGCCAACGTCCTGACTTTC CASSLQGTSGANVLTF
. TRBJ1-2 TRBV6-1 . TGTGCCAGCAGAACAGCTACCGACTATGGCTACACCTTC CASRTATDYGYTF
. TRBJ2-7 TRBV19 . TGTGCCAGTAGCCAACAGGCTCCATCCCCAGCACCCTACGAGCAGTACTTC CASSQQAPSPAPYEQYF
. TRBJ2-7 TRBV5-6 . TGTGCCAGCACCTCGGGAGACACCTGGGACGAGCAGTACTTC CASTSGDTWDEQYF
. TRBJ2-3 TRBV4-2 . TGTGCCAGCAGCCAAAACTGGAGGACTAGCACAGATACGCAGTATTTT CASSQNWRTSTDTQYF
TRBD1 TRBJ2-7 TRBV19 . TGTGCCAGTGCTCGTTCACCGGGACAGAGCTCCTACGAGCAGTACTTC CASARSPGQSSYEQYF
TRBD1 TRBJ2-3 TRBV7-2 . TGTGCCAGCAGCATAGTTTGGACAGGGGCTAGCACAGATACGCAGTATTTT CASSIVWTGASTDTQYF
. TRBJ1-5 TRBV7-2 . TGTGCCAGCAGCGACACTAAAGGGGGGCCCCAGCATTTT CASSDTKGGPQHF
TRBD2 TRBJ2-5 TRBV27 . TGTGCCAGCAGTTCGATCCCTAGCGGGAGACGTAAAGAGACCCAGTACTTC CASSSIPSGRRKETQYF
. TRBJ1-2 TRBV7-9 . TGTGCCAGCAGCTTAAACTCAAACTATGGCTACACCTTC CASSLNSNYGYTF
. TRBJ1-1 TRBV5-1 . TGCGCCAGCAGCTTGTATTCGGGGAACACTGAAGCTTTCTTT CASSLYSGNTEAFF
. TRBJ2-1 TRBV10-3 . TGTGCCATCAGCCAGCGGGACAATGAGCAGTTCTTC CAISQRDNEQFF
TRBD1 TRBJ2-7 TRBV28 . TGTGCCAGCAGACCTTCGACAGGGGGCCGCTACGAGCAGTACTTC CASRPSTGGRYEQYF
. TRBJ2-2 TRBV5-1 . TGCGCCAGCAGCTTGGAGGCGGCCGGCCGCGTCGGGGAGCTGTTTTTT CASSLEAAGRVGELFF
TRBD2 TRBJ2-1 TRBV27 . TGTGCCAGCAGTTTATCGGGGGGGAATGAGCAGTTCTTC CASSLSGGNEQFF
. TRBJ2-2 TRBV7-2 . TGTGCCAGCAGCTTCTACGGGGTCCCCGGGGAGCTGTTTTTT CASSFYGVPGELFF
TRBD2 TRBJ2-5 TRBV4-3 . TGCGCCAGCAGCCAAGTCATAGGAAGCGGGGGAGAGACCCAGTACTTC CASSQVIGSGGETQYF
. TRBJ1-2 TRBV6-1 . TGTGCCAGCAGTGAAGGGCAGGGCGGTCAGGGTGGCTACACCTTC CASSEGQGGQGGYTF
TRBD2 TRBJ2-7 TRBV7-2 . TGTGCCAGCAGCGAGACTAGCGGACCCTCCTACGAGCAGTACTTC CASSETSGPSYEQYF
TRBD1 TRBJ2-5 TRBV9 . TGTGCCAGCAGCGTAACCGGACAGGCGCAAGAGACCCAGTACTTC CASSVTGQAQETQYF
TRBD1 TRBJ1-1 TRBV7-8 . TGTGCCAGCAGCGCATTGGGACAGGTGTTGAACACTGAAGCTTTCTTT CASSALGQVLNTEAFF
. TRBJ2-3 TRBV15 . TGTGCCACCAGCAGAGATCGTACTCATCTCGCAGATACGCAGTATTTT CATSRDRTHLADTQYF
. TRBJ2-7 TRBV10-3 once TGTGCCATCAGTGAGCGGGTCCTGGAGGAGCAGTACTTC CAISERVLEEQYF
TRBD2 TRBJ2-1 TRBV11-2 . TGTGCCAGCAGCCGAGTTGGGCGGGAGAGGTACAATGAGCAGTTCTTC CASSRVGRERYNEQFF
TRBD1 TRBJ1-3 TRBV18 . TGTGCCAGCTCACCACAGACAGGGGTGAGAGCCGACACCATATATTTT CASSPQTGVRADTIYF
TRBD2 TRBJ2-1 TRBV19 . TGTGCCAGTAGCAGGGGACTAGCGGGGGACAATGAGCAGTTCTTC CASSRGLAGDNEQFF
. TRBJ2-3 TRBV28 once TGTGCCAGCACCCAGACCGGGGTCCGCGGTTGGAATACGCAGTATTTT CASTQTGVRGWNTQYF
. TRBJ1-1 TRBV6-6 few TGTGCCAGTCTAACGCGAGATGAAGCTTTCTTT CASLTRDEAFF
. TRBJ1-2 TRBV5-4 once TGTGCCAGCAGCTTGGGCGGGATCCCCCACTATGGCTACACCTTC CASSLGGIPHYGYTF
TRBD1 TRBJ2-5 TRBV9 . TGTGCCAGCAGCGCCACAGGGGGACGGGAGACCCAGTACTTC CASSATGGRETQYF
. TRBJ2-7 TRBV18 . TGTGCCAGCTCACCCTCACTACAGGGCACCGAGCAGTACTTC CASSPSLQGTEQYF
TRBD2 TRBJ2-3 TRBV7-2 . TGTGCCAGCAGCACCAGCGGGAAAAGCACAGATACGCAGTATTTT CASSTSGKSTDTQYF
TRBD1 TRBJ2-5 TRBV4-3 . TGCGCCAGCAGCCAAGGTGTGACAGGGGGCGAGGGGTATGGAGAGACCCAGTACTTC CASSQGVTGGEGYGETQYF
. TRBJ1-2 TRBV28 once TGTGCCAGCCGTGAAGCGGGGCTGAAAGCTAACTATGGCTACACCTTC CASREAGLKANYGYTF
. TRBJ2-7 TRBV7-9 few TGTGCCAGCAGCCCGAGTAGCGGACCCGACTACGAGCAGTACTTC CASSPSSGPDYEQYF
TRBD2 TRBJ2-1 TRBV2 . TGTGCCGGGCGAGCGGGAGGGCCCTACAATGAGCAGTTCTTC CAGRAGGPYNEQFF
TRBD1 TRBJ1-1 TRBV5-1 . TGCGCCAGCAGCTCTTGGTGGGGGGACAGGGGCACTGAAGCTTTCTTT CASSSWWGDRGTEAFF
TRBD2 TRBJ2-7 TRBV5-1 . TGCGCCAGCAGCTTCCCCGGGACTAGCGAGCAGTACTTC CASSFPGTSEQYF
TRBD2 TRBJ2-5 TRBV2 . TGTGCCAGCAGGGAGGGGTGGCTAGCGGGAGGGCAAGAGACCCAGTACTTC CASREGWLAGGQETQYF
. TRBJ1-5 TRBV5-6 . TGTGCCAGCAGCCTAGGGGGGGAGGTCAATCAGCCCCAGCATTTT CASSLGGEVNQPQHF
. TRBJ1-2 TRBV7-2 . TGTGCCAGCAGCTTAGAGGGTCAGGGCTTCGTTGGCTACACCTTC CASSLEGQGFVGYTF
. TRBJ1-3 TRBV6-6 . TGTGCCAGCAGGGGCGCCAACTCTGGAAACACCATATATTTT CASRGANSGNTIYF
. TRBJ2-1 TRBV7-9 . TGTGCCAGCACGGTACAGGGCTCCTACAATGAGCAGTTCTTC CASTVQGSYNEQFF